This TCR beta chain was sequenced during a study of T-cell memory formation after mild COVID-19. On the study more broadly: Each donor largely had its own TCR clusters.

TCRdb re-called the 5' RACE reads through MiXCR, storing one row per CDR3 protein. Of 150,000 to 200,000 distinct CDR3 sequences listed, roughly 28% are singletons. The CDR3 has 17 amino acids. With V trimmed by 6 bases and J by 2 bases, 13 bases remained unmatched. Details on this clonotype: The target antigen is unknown.

Findings and limits, study-wide: Second-wave clones that peaked on day 37 lacked confirmed SARS-CoV-2 specificity. Within pre-infection memory, some responding clones were found, suggesting cross-reactive memory joined. Among CD4+ contracting clones, most were CM and EM, and CD8+ ones EMRA.

Sample: PBMCs or a T cell subset sorted from them (not recorded which). The V and J genes are TRBV12-3 or TRBV12-4 and TRBJ2-3; TRBD2 matches at 8 bases. The receptor was isolated from an adult woman who had mild COVID-19 (a few samples of this study predate the infection). Cell type and time point are not known. CDR3: CASSVSGLGGNTDTQYF. Here the CDR3 DNA reads TGTGCCAGCAGCGTGTCGGGACTAGGGGGTAACACAGATACGCAGTATTTT.